The entry that follows covers one T cell receptor (beta chain) sequence. These data belong to a study of blood T cell repertoires in COVID-19. The wider study: Italy, Spain and the United States were the sources of the convalescent and acute COVID-19 samples.

There are 12 residues in the CDR3. The V and J ends lost 7 bases and 2 bases respectively, with 12 bases between them. Germline CDR1 SQVTM, CDR2 ANQGSEA. Method: immunoSEQ multiplex PCR; TCRdb's copy keeps in-frame clones and lacks some. In the table there are a few hundred thousand clones, about 91% of which are singletons. Material for sequencing was peripheral blood. The V call is TRBV29-1, the J call TRBJ2-7; D may be TRBD1 (6 bases). The TCR was taken from a woman in her twenties or thirties with COVID-19, enrolled during active disease. In nucleotides, the CDR3 is TGCAGCGCAGGACAGCCGCCCTACGAGCAGTACGTC. Protein sequence: CSAGQPPYEQYV.